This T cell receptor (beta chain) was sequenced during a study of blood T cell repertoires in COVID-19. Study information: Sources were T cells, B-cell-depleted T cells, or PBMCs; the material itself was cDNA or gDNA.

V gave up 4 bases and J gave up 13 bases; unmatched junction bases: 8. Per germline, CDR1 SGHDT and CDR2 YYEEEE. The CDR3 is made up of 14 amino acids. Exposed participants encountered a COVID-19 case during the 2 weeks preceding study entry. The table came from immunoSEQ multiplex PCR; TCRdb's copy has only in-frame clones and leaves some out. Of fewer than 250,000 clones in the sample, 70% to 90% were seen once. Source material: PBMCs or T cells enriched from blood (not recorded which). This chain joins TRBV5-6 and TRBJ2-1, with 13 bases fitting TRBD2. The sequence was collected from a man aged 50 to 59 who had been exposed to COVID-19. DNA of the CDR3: TGTGCCAGCAGCCCCGGACTAGCGGGGGTGACCCAGTTCTTC. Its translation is CASSPGLAGVTQFF.